This T cell receptor beta chain was captured by sequencing in a study of regulatory T cells in long-lasting Graves disease. Arm-PCR with iRepertoire HTBI primers amplified the CDR3 regions for these TCR beta libraries. TCRdb re-derived calls from the multiplex PCR reads in MiXCR, one entry per CDR3 protein. The data contain over 500,000 distinct CDR3 sequences, more than 15% of them singletons. The V segment lost 2 bases and the J segment 2 bases; nucleotides outside the gene matches: 6. Germline-derived CDR1 and CDR2 are MNHEY and SMNVEV (reference sequence). The CDR3 spans 17 residues. This clonotype occurred many times. The antigen is undetermined. Study-level points and caveats: Persistent patients shared more public clonotypes (about 2,800) than newly diagnosed patients (around 1,000).

The time point here: newly diagnosed GD, antithyroid drugs for less than 3 months. Following extraction of RNA from PBMCs, that RNA was used to make the TCR library. This same sample was also taken into another study, of T cells in Graves' hyperthyroidism and ophthalmopathy. Turning to that study: The study used the HTBI primer set for a first-round RT-PCR of the TCR CDR3.

The rearrangement joins TRBV27 to TRBJ2-3; 11 bases map to TRBD2. This specimen was peripheral blood mononuclear cells (PBMCs), taken at new diagnosis, from a patient treated with antithyroid drugs. The receptor comes from a man younger than 35 with Graves disease. The CDR3 nucleotides read TGTGCCAGCAGTTTAGGGGGGACTAGCGGATTCACAGATACGCAGTATTTT. This gives the protein CASSLGGTSGFTDTQYF.